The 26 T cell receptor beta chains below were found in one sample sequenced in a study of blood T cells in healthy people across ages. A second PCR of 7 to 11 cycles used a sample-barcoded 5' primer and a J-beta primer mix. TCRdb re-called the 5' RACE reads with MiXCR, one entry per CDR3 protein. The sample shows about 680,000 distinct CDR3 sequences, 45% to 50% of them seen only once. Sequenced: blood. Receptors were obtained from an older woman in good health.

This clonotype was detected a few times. The CDR3 sequence: CASRTDRANTEAFF. As DNA, the CDR3 is TGTGCCAGCCGAACGGACAGGGCGAACACTGAAGCTTTCTTT. This chain connects TRBV11-1 to TRBJ1-1; 8 positions agree with TRBD1. Trimming removed 8 bases from V and 1 base from J; junction bases left unmatched: 6. The CDR3 totals 14 residues. Germline V gene lookup returns CDR1 SGHAT and CDR2 FQDESV (reference sequence). Together with reference TRBV11-1 and TRBJ1-1, the CDR3 gives the full variable domain: EAEVAQSPRYKITEKSQAVAFWCDPISGHATLYWYRQILGQGPELLVQFQDESVVDDSQLPKDRFSAERLKGVDSTLKIQPAELGDSAMYLCASRTDRANTEAFFGQGTRLTVV.

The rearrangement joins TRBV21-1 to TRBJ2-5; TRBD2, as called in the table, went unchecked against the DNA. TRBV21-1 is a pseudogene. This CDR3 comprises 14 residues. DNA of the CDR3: TGTGCCAGCAGCAATTGGGCTAGCGGGAGGGCCCCGTACTTC. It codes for CASSNWASGRAPYF.

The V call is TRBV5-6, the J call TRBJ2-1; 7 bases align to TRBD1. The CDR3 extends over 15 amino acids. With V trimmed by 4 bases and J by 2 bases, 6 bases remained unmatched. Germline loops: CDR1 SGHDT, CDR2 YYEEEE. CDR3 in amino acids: CASSTDRVAYNEQFF. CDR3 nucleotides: TGTGCCAGCAGCACCGACAGGGTAGCCTACAATGAGCAGTTCTTC.

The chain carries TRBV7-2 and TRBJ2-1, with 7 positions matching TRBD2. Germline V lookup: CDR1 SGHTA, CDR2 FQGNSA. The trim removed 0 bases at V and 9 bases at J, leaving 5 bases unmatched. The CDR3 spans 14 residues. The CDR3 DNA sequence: TGTGCCAGCAGCTTAGCAGGTTGGGGGGGTGAGCAGTTCTTC. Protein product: CASSLAGWGGEQFF.

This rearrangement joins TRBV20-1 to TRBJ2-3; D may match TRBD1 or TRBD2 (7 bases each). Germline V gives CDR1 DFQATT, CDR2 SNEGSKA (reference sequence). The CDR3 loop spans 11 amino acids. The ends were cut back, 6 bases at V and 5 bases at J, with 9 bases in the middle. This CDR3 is CSARGGDTQYF. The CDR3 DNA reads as TGCAGTGCCAGGGGGGGAGATACGCAGTATTTT.

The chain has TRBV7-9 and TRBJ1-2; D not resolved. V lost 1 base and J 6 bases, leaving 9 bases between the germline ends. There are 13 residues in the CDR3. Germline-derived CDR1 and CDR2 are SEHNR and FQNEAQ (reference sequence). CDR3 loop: CASSLGGSDGYTF. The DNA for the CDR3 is TGTGCCAGCAGCTTAGGGGGTTCGGATGGCTACACCTTC. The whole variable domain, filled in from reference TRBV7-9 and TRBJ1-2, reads DTGVSQNPRHKITKRGQNVTFRCDPISEHNRLYWYRQTLGQGPEFLTYFQNEAQLEKSRLLSDRFSAERPKGSFSTLEIQRTEQGDSAMYLCASSLGGSDGYTFGSGTRLTVV.

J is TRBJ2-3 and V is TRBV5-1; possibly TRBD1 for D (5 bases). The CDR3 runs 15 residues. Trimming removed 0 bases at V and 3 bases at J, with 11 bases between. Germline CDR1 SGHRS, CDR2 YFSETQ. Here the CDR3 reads CASSLDGAWTDTQYF. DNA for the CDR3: TGCGCCAGCAGCTTGGATGGGGCGTGGACAGATACGCAGTATTTT. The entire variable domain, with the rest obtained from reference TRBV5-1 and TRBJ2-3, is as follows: KAGVTQTPRYLIKTRGQQVTLSCSPISGHRSVSWYQQTPGQGLQFLFEYFSETQRNKGNFPGRFSGRQFSNSRSEMNVSTLELGDSALYLCASSLDGAWTDTQYFGPGTRLTVL.

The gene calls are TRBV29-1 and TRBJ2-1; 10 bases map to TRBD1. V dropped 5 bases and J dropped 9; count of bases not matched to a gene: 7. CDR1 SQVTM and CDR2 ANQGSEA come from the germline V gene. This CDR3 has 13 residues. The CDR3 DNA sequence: TGCAGCGTTTTTGGAGGGGACAGGGGTGAGCAGTTCTTC. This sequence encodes CSVFGGDRGEQFF.

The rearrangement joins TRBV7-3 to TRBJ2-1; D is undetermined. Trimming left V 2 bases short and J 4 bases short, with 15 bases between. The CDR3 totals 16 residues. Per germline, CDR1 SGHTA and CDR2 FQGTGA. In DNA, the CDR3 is TGTGCCAGCAGCTTACAGGCAGGTCTACTTTACAATGAGCAGTTCTTC. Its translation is CASSLQAGLLYNEQFF. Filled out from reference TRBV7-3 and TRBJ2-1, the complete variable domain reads GAGVSQTPSNKVTEKGKYVELRCDPISGHTALYWYRQSLGQGPEFLIYFQGTGAADDSGLPNDRFFAVRPEGSVSTLKIQRTERGDSAVYLCASSLQAGLLYNEQFFGPGTRLTVL.

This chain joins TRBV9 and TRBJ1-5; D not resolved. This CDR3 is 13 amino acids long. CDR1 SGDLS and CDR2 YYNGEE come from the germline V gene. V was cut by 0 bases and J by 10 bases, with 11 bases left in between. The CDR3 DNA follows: TGTGCCAGCAGCGTAGACCTAACACAACCCCAGCATTTT. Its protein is CASSVDLTQPQHF.

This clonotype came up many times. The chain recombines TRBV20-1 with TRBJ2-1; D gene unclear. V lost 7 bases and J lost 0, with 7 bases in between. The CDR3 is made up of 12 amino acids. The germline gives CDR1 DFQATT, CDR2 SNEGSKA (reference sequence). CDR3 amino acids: CSGLYSYNEQFF. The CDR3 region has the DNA TGCAGTGGACTCTACTCCTACAATGAGCAGTTCTTC.

For the CDR3, the DNA is TGTGCCAGCAGCCATTCGGACAGGGACTCACCCCTCCACTTT. This gives the protein CASSHSDRDSPLHF. This sequence joins TRBV4-2 and TRBJ1-6; 8 bases are a match to TRBD1. From germline, CDR1 is LGHNA and CDR2 YNFKEQ. The CDR3 extends over 14 amino acids. V lost 3 bases, J lost 10 bases, and 5 bases stayed unmatched.

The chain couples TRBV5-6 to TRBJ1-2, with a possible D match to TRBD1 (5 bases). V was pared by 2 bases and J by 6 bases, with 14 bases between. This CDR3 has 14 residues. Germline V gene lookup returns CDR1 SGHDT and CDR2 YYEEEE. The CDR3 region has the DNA TGTGCCAGCAGCTTAACCGCTCAGGGTCATGGCTACACCTTC. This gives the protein CASSLTAQGHGYTF.

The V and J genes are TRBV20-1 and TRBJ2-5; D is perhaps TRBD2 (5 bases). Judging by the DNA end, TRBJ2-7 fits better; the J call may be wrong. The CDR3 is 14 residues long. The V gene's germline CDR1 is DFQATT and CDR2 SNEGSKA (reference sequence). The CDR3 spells CSAPPSYTVGEQYF. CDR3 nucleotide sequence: TGCAGTGCGCCCCCTAGCTACACCGTCGGCGAGCAGTACTTC.

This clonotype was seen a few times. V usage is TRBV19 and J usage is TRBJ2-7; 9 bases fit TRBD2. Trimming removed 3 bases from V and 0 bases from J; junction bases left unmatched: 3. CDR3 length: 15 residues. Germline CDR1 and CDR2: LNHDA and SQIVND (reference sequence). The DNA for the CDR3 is TGTGCCAGTAGTATCAGTAGCGGGAGCTCCTACGAGCAGTACTTC. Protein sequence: CASSISSGSSYEQYF.

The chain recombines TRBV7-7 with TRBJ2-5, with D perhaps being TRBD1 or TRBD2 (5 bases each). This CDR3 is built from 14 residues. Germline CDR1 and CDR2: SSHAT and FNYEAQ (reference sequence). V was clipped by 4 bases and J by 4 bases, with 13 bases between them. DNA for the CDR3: TGTGCCAGCAGCTCTGGGACCGCAAGAGAGACCCAGTACTTC. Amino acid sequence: CASSSGTARETQYF. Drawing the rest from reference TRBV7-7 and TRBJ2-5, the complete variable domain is GAGVSQSPRYKVTKRGQDVTLRCDPISSHATLYWYQQALGQGPEFLTYFNYEAQPDKSGLPSDRFSAERPEGSISTLTIQRTEQRDSAMYRCASSSGTARETQYFGPGTRLLVL.

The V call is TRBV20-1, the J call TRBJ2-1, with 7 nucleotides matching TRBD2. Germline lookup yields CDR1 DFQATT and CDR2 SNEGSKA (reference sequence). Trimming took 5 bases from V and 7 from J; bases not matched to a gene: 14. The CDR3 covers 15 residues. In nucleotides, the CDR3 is TGCAGTGCTCCCCCGGCTAGCGGTAGGGTTAATGAGCAGTTCTTC. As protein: CSAPPASGRVNEQFF.

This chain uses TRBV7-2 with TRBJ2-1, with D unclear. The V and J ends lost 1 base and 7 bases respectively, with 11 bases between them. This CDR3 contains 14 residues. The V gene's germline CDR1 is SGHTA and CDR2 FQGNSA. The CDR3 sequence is CASSLGALGNEQFF. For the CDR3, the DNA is TGTGCCAGCAGCTTAGGCGCCCTAGGGAATGAGCAGTTCTTC. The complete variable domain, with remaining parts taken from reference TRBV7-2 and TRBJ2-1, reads GAGVSQSPSNKVTEKGKDVELRCDPISGHTALYWYRQSLGQGLEFLIYFQGNSAPDKSGLPSDRFSAERTGGSVSTLTIQRTQQEDSAVYLCASSLGALGNEQFFGPGTRLTVL.

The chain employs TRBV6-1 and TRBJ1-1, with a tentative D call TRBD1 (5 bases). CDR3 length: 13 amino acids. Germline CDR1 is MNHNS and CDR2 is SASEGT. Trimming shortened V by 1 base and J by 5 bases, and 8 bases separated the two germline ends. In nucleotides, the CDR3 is TGTGCCAGCAGTGAAGGTGGGGGGACTGAAGCTTTCTTT. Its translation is CASSEGGGTEAFF.

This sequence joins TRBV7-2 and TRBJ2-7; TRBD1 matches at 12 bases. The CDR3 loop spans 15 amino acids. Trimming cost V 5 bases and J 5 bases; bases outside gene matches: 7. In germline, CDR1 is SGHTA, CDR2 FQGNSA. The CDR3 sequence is CASSVRGQGANEQYF. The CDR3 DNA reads TGTGCCAGCAGCGTTAGGGGACAGGGGGCCAACGAGCAGTACTTC.

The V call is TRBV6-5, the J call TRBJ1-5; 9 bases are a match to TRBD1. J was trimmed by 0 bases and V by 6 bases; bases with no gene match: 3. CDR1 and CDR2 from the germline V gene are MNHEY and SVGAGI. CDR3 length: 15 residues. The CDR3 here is CASRQGAYSNQPQHF. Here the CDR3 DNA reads TGTGCCAGCAGACAGGGGGCCTATAGCAATCAGCCCCAGCATTTT.

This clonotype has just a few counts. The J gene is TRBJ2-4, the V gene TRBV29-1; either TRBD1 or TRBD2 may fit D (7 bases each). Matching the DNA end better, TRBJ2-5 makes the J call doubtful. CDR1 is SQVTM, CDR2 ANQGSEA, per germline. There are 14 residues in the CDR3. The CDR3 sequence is CSVVWPGGGETQYF. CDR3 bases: TGCAGCGTTGTCTGGCCAGGGGGGGGAGAGACCCAGTACTTC.

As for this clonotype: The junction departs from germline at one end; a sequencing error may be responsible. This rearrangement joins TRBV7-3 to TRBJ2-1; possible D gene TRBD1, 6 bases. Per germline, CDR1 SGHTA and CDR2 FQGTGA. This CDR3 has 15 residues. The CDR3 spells CASSPIPDSYNGQFF. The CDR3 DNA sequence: TGTGCCAGCAGCCCTATACCGGACAGCTACAATGGGCAGTTCTTC.

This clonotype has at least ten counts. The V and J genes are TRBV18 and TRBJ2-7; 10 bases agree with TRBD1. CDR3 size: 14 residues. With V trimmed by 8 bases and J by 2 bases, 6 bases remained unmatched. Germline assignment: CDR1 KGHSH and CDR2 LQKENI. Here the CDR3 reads CASSRDRGTYEQYF. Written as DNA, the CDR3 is TGTGCCAGCAGCCGGGACAGGGGAACCTACGAGCAGTACTTC.

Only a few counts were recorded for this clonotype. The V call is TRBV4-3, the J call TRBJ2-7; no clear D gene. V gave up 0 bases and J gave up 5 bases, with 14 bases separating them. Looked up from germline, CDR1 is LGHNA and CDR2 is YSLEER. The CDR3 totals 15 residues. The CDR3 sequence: CASSQDRQKLNEQYF. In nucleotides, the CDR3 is TGCGCCAGCAGCCAAGATCGGCAGAAATTGAACGAGCAGTACTTC.

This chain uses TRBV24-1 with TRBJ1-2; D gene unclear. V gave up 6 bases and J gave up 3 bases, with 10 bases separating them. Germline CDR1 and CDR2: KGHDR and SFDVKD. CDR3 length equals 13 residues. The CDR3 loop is CATSKGQYYGYTF. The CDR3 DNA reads TGTGCCACCAGTAAAGGCCAGTACTATGGCTACACCTTC.